Sequencing of this TCR beta chain was carried out in a study of T cell changes during pregnancy in multiple sclerosis. TCRdb's copy holds only in-frame clones and misses some; the assay was immunoSEQ multiplex PCR. The top ten hold roughly 1.5% of the sample, which has approximately 70,000 clones, about 91% seen once. The material sequenced was peripheral blood, taken after pregnancy. This clonotype was sampled from a female donor with multiple sclerosis, enrolled in a pregnancy study.

The CDR3 DNA reads TGCGCCAGCAGCCAAGTTGGGGACATCCGCTTGCGTGGCTACACCTTC. This sequence encodes CASSQVGDIRLRGYTF. The chain carries TRBV4-3 and TRBJ1-2; D is perhaps TRBD1 (6 bases). Per the germline V gene, CDR1 is LGHNA and CDR2 is YSLEER. The germline V and J ends were trimmed by 1 base and 7 bases, with 19 bases remaining between them. The CDR3 extends over 16 amino acids.